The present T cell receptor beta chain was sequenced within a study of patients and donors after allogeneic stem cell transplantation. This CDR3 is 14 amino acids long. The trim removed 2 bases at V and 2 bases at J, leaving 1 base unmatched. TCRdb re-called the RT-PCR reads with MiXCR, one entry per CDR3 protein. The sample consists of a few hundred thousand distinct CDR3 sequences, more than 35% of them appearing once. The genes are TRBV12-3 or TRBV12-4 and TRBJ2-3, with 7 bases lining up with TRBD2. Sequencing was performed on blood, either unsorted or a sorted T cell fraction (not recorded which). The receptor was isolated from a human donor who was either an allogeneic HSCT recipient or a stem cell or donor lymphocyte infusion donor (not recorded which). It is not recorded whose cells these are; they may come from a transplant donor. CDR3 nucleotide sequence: TGTGCCAGCAGTTTACGGGGGGTCACAGATACGCAGTATTTT. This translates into CASSLRGVTDTQYF.